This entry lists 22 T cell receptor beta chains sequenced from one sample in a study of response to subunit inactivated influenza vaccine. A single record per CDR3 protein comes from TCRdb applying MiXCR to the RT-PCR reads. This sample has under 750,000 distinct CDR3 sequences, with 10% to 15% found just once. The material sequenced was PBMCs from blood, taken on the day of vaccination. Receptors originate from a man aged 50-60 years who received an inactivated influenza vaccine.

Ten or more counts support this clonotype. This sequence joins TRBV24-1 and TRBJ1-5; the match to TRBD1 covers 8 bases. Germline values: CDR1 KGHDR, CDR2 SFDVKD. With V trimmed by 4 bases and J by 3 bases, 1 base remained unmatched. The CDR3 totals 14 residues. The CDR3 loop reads CATSEGQVNQPQHF. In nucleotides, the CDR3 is TGTGCCACCAGTGAGGGACAGGTCAATCAGCCCCAGCATTTT.

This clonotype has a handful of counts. The CDR3 DNA sequence: TGTGCCAGCAGGATCGGACAGGGGAGGACCGGGGAGCTGTTTTTT. This sequence encodes CASRIGQGRTGELFF. This rearrangement joins TRBV19 to TRBJ2-2, with 9 bases lining up with TRBD1. J lost 5 bases, V lost 9 bases, and 10 bases had no gene match. Germline V gene lookup returns CDR1 LNHDA and CDR2 SQIVND (reference sequence). The CDR3 is 15 amino acids.

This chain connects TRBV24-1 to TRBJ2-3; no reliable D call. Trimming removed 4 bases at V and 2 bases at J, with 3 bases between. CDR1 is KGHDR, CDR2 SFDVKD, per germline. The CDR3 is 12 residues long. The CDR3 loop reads CATSDNTDTQYF. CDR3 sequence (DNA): TGTGCCACCAGTGACAACACAGATACGCAGTATTTT.

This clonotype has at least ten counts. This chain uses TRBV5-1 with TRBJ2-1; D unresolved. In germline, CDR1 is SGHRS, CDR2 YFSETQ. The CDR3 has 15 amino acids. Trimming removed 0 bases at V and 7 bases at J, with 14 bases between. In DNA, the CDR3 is TGCGCCAGCAGCTTGGCTGGGGATTCTCGTAATGAGCAGTTCTTC. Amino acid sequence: CASSLAGDSRNEQFF. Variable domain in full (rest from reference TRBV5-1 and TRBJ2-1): KAGVTQTPRYLIKTRGQQVTLSCSPISGHRSVSWYQQTPGQGLQFLFEYFSETQRNKGNFPGRFSGRQFSNSRSEMNVSTLELGDSALYLCASSLAGDSRNEQFFGPGTRLTVL.

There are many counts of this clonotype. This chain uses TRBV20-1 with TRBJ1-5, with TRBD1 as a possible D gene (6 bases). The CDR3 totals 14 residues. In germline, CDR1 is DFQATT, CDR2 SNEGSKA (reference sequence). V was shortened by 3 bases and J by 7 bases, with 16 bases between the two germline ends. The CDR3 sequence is CSAREAQGDQPQHF. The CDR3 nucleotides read TGCAGTGCTAGGGAAGCACAGGGAGACCAGCCCCAGCATTTT.

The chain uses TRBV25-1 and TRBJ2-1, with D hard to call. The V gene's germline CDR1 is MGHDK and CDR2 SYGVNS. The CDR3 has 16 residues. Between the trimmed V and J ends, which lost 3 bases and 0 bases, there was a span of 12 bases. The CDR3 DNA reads TGTGCCAGCAGTGATAGTGCGATTAGCTCCTACAATGAGCAGTTCTTC. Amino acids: CASSDSAISSYNEQFF.

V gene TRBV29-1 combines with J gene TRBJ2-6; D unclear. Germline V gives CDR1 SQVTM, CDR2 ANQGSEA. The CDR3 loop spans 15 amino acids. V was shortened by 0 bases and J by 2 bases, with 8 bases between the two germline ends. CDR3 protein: CSVEDWPPGANVLTF. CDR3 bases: TGCAGCGTTGAAGATTGGCCTCCTGGGGCCAACGTCCTGACTTTC. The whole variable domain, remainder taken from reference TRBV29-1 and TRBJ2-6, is SAVISQKPSRDICQRGTSLTIQCQVDSQVTMMFWYRQQPGQSLTLIATANQGSEATYESGFVIDKFPISRPNLTFSTLTVSNMSPEDSSIYLCSVEDWPPGANVLTFGAGSRLTVL.

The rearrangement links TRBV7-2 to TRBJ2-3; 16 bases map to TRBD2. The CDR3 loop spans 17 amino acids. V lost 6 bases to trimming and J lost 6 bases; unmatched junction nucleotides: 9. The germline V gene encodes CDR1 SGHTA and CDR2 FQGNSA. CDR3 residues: CASSLPGLAGGPDTQYF. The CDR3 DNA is TGTGCCAGCAGTCTTCCGGGACTAGCGGGGGGGCCGGATACGCAGTATTTT.

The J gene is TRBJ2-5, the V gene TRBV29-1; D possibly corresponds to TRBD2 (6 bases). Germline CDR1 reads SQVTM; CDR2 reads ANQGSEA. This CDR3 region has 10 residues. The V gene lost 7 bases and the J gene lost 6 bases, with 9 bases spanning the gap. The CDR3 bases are TGCAGCGGGGCGGGGCAGACCCAGTACTTC. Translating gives CSGAGQTQYF. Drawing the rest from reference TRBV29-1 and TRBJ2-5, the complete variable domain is SAVISQKPSRDICQRGTSLTIQCQVDSQVTMMFWYRQQPGQSLTLIATANQGSEATYESGFVIDKFPISRPNLTFSTLTVSNMSPEDSSIYLCSGAGQTQYFGPGTRLLVL.

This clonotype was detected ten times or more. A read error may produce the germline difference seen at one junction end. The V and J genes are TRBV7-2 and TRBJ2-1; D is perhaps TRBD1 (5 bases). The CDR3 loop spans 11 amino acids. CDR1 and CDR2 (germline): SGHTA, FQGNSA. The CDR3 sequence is CASSLAGLLVF. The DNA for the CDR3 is TGTGCCAGCAGCTTAGCGGGGCTTCTCGTCTTC. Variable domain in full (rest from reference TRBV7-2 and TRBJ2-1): GAGVSQSPSNKVTEKGKDVELRCDPISGHTALYWYRQSLGQGLEFLIYFQGNSAPDKSGLPSDRFSAERTGGSVSTLTIQRTQQEDSAVYLCASSLAGLLVFGPGTRLTVL.

The CDR3 DNA is TGTGCCAGCAGCGCCACTTGGTTAATGAACACTGAAGCTTTCTTT. This gives the protein CASSATWLMNTEAFF. The genes are TRBV9 and TRBJ1-1; no definite D call. This CDR3 contains 15 residues. The V and J ends lost 3 bases and 0 bases respectively, with 12 bases between them. Germline values: CDR1 SGDLS, CDR2 YYNGEE.

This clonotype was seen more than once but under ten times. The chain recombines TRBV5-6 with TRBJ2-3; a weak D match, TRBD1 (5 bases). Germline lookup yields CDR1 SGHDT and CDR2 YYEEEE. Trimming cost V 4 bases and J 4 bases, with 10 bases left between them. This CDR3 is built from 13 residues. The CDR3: CASSPGFPDTQYF. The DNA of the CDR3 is TGTGCCAGCAGCCCAGGGTTCCCAGATACGCAGTATTTT.

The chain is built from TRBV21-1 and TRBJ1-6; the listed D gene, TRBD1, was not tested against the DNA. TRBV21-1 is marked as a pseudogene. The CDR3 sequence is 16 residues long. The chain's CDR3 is CASSARGHRYNSPLHF. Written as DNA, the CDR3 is TGTGCCAGCAGCGCGCGGGGACACCGATATAATTCACCCCTCCACTTT.

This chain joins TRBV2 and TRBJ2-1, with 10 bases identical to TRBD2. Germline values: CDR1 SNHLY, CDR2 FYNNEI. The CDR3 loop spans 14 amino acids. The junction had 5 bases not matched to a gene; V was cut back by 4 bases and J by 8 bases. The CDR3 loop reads CASSVSGGGYEQFF. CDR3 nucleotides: TGTGCCAGCAGTGTGAGCGGGGGGGGGTATGAGCAGTTCTTC.

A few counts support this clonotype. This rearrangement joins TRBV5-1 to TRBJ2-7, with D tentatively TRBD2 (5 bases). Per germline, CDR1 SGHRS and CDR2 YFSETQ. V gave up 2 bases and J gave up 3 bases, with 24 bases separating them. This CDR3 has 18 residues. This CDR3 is CASSLPASPGGGRYEQYF. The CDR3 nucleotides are TGCGCCAGCAGCTTACCGGCATCTCCGGGCGGAGGCCGCTACGAGCAGTACTTC.

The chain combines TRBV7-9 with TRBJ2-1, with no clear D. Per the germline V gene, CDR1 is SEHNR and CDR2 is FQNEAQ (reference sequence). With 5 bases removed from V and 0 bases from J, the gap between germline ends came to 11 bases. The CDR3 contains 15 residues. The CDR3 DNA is TGTGCCAGCAGCGCCACCTCAATCTCCTACAATGAGCAGTTCTTC. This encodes CASSATSISYNEQFF. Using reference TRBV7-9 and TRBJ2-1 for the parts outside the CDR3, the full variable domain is DTGVSQNPRHKITKRGQNVTFRCDPISEHNRLYWYRQTLGQGPEFLTYFQNEAQLEKSRLLSDRFSAERPKGSFSTLEIQRTEQGDSAMYLCASSATSISYNEQFFGPGTRLTVL.

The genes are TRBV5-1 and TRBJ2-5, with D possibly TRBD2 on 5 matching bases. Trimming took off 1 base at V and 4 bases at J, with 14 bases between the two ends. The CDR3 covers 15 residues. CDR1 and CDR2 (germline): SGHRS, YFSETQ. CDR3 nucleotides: TGCGCCAGCAGCTTGATTCTCCTAGCTACAGAGACCCAGTACTTC. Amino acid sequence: CASSLILLATETQYF.

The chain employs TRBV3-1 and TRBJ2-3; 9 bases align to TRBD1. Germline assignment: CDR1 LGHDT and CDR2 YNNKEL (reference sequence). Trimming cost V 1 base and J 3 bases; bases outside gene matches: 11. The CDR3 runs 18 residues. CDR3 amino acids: CASSQAAPGQGSTDTQYF. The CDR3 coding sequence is TGTGCCAGCAGCCAAGCCGCCCCGGGACAGGGATCGACAGATACGCAGTATTTT.

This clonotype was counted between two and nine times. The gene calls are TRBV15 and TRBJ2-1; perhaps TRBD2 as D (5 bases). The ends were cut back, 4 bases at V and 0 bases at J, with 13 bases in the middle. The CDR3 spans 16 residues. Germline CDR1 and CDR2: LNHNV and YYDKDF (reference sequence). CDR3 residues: CATSKEGGSSYNEQFF. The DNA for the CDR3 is TGTGCCACCAGCAAAGAGGGTGGCAGCTCCTACAATGAGCAGTTCTTC.

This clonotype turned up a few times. Here the CDR3 DNA reads TGTGCCAGCAGACTCGAGGGGAACATTCAGTACTTC. It is translated as CASRLEGNIQYF. The chain joins TRBV11-2 to TRBJ2-4; D may be TRBD1 or TRBD2 (5 bases each). The CDR3 is 12 residues long. Deletions cut 6 bases from V and 7 bases from J, with 10 bases between. Germline CDR1 reads SGHAT; CDR2 reads FQNNGV.

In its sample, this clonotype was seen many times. The CDR3 DNA reads as TGCGCCAGCAGCACCGGGACAAGTAACATCATGAACACTGAAGCTTTCTTT. This encodes CASSTGTSNIMNTEAFF. The chain has TRBV5-1 and TRBJ1-1, with a possible D match to TRBD1 (6 bases). The V end was cut by 4 bases, the J end by 0 bases, with 19 bases between. The CDR3 is 17 residues long. CDR1 is SGHRS and CDR2 is YFSETQ in the germline V gene.

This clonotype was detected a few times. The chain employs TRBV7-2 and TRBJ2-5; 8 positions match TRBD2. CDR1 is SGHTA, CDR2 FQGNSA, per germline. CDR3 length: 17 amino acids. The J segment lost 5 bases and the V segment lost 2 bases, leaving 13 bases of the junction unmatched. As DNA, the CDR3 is TGTGCCAGCAGCTTAAATTTTGCGGGGGGTGCCCGGGAGACCCAGTACTTC. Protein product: CASSLNFAGGARETQYF.